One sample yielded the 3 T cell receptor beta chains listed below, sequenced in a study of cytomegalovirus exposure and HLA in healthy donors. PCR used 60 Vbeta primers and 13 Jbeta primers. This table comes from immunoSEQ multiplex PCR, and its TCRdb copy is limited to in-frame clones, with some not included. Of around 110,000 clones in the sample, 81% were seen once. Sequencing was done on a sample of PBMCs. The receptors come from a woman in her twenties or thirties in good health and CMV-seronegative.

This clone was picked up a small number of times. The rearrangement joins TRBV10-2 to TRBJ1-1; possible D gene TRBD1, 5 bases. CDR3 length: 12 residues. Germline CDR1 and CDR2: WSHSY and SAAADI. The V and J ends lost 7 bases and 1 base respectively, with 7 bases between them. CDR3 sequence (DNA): TGCGCCAGCATCGGGGGGAACACTGAAGCTTTCTTT. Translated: CASIGGNTEAFF.

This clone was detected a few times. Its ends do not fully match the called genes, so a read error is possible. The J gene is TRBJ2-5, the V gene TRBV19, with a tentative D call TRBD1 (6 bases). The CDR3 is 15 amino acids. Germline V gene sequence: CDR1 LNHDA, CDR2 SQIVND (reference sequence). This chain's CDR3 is CASSEPTTGSENQYF. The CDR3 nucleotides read TGTGCCAGTAGCGAACCTACCACAGGGTCGGAGAACCAGTACTTC. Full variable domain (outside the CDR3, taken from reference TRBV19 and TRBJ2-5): DGGITQSPKYLFRKEGQNVTLSCEQNLNHDAMYWYRQDPGQGLRLIYYSQIVNDFQKGDIAEGYSVSREKKESFPLTVTSAQKNPTAFYLCASSEPTTGSENQYFGPGTRLLVL.

The CDR3 here is CASSEPDRGVTAFF. For the CDR3, the DNA is TGTGCCAGCAGTGAGCCGGACAGGGGGGTTACAGCTTTCTTT. The chain uses TRBV28 and TRBJ1-1, with 10 bases that match TRBD1. J gave up 10 bases and V 5 bases, and 10 bases lay outside the gene matches. Germline V gives CDR1 MDHEN, CDR2 SYDVKM. This CDR3 contains 14 residues.